These 13 T cell receptor beta chains were sequenced from one sample in a study of T cell responses to AZD1222 COVID-19 vaccine. Here immunoSEQ multiplex PCR was the method, and the copy in TCRdb shows in-frame clones only, minus some. The sample carries 140,000 or so clones, around 88% recorded once. The material was peripheral blood, obtained on day 0 of AZD1222 vaccination. The receptors derive from an adult in good health.

The genes are TRBV19 and TRBJ1-2; the D gene is possibly TRBD1 (6 bases). Germline V CDR1 and CDR2: LNHDA, SQIVND (reference sequence). The CDR3 contains 15 residues. Between the trimmed V and J ends, which lost 3 bases and 3 bases, there was a span of 14 bases. The CDR3 DNA sequence: TGTGCCAGTAGTATGCCGTCCAGGGGACACTATGGCTACACCTTC. It codes for CASSMPSRGHYGYTF.

The chain is built from TRBV7-2 and TRBJ2-3; D is possibly TRBD2 (5 bases). Germline loops: CDR1 SGHTA, CDR2 FQGNSA. V lost 6 bases, J lost 4 bases, and 5 bases lay in between. The CDR3 runs to 11 residues. The DNA of the CDR3 is TGTGCCAGCAGGAGGGCAGATACGCAGTATTTT. Protein product: CASRRADTQYF.

The J gene is TRBJ1-5, the V gene TRBV24-1; possibly TRBD1 for D (5 bases). V lost 6 bases to trimming and J lost 2 bases, with 7 bases between them. Germline V lookup: CDR1 KGHDR, CDR2 SFDVKD. The CDR3 consists of 13 residues. CDR3 amino acids: CATSRGGNQPQHF. The CDR3 DNA reads TGTGCCACCAGTCGAGGGGGCAATCAGCCCCAGCATTTT.

The chain links TRBV27 to TRBJ1-2, with a possible D match to TRBD1 (5 bases). The ends were cut back, 6 bases at V and 1 base at J, with 12 bases in the middle. Looked up from germline, CDR1 is MNHEY and CDR2 is SMNVEV (reference sequence). The CDR3 consists of 14 residues. DNA of the CDR3: TGTGCCAGCAGCTCCAGGGATCGTAACTATGGCTACACCTTC. Protein product: CASSSRDRNYGYTF.

The J gene is TRBJ1-2, the V gene TRBV4-3, with D possibly TRBD1 on 5 matching bases. The germline V and J ends were trimmed by 0 bases and 0 bases, with 14 bases remaining between them. Germline CDR1 LGHNA, CDR2 YSLEER. CDR3 length equals 17 residues. CDR3 nucleotide sequence: TGCGCCAGCAGCCAAGACCCCCTCCAGGGTGCTAACTATGGCTACACCTTC. It specifies CASSQDPLQGANYGYTF.

V and J are TRBV6-5 and TRBJ1-3; unclear D gene. This CDR3 has 12 amino acids. Trimming pared 7 bases from V and 3 bases from J, leaving 7 bases between. Germline V gene lookup returns CDR1 MNHEY and CDR2 SVGAGI. This CDR3 reads CASTGNGNTIYF. Here the CDR3 DNA reads TGTGCCAGCACGGGTAATGGAAACACCATATATTTT.

A single count supports this clone. This chain connects TRBV27 to TRBJ1-4; 7 bases map to TRBD1. Germline loops: CDR1 MNHEY, CDR2 SMNVEV (reference sequence). V dropped 6 bases and J dropped 6; count of bases not matched to a gene: 7. CDR3 length: 14 amino acids. The CDR3 sequence is CASSPQGWDEKLFF. For the CDR3, the DNA is TGTGCCAGCAGCCCACAGGGGTGGGATGAAAAACTGTTTTTT.

The chain links TRBV20-1 to TRBJ1-1, with D unresolved. Trimming stripped 3 bases from V and 3 bases from J, with 23 bases between. CDR3 size: 17 residues. CDR1 and CDR2 from the germline V gene are DFQATT and SNEGSKA (reference sequence). CDR3 DNA sequence: TGCAGTGCTAGTCATCCAGGAGGGCAGTCCCTGGACACTGAAGCTTTCTTT. It yields the protein CSASHPGGQSLDTEAFF.

This clone was recorded once. This chain uses TRBV28 with TRBJ2-5, with 8 bases fitting TRBD1. The germline V gene encodes CDR1 MDHEN and CDR2 SYDVKM. This CDR3 is built from 16 residues. V lost 2 bases and J lost 2; bases outside the gene matches: 7. CDR3 amino acids: CASSLEAGGFQETQYF. Written as DNA, the CDR3 is TGTGCCAGCAGTTTAGAGGCAGGGGGCTTTCAAGAGACCCAGTACTTC.

The chain joins TRBV11-1 to TRBJ1-1; 7 bases fit TRBD1. Germline CDR1 SGHAT, CDR2 FQDESV (reference sequence). The CDR3 sequence is 15 residues long. V dropped 3 bases and J dropped 2; count of bases not matched to a gene: 6. Written as DNA, the CDR3 is TGTGCCAGCAGCTTGGTTGGGACAGCTAACACTGAAGCTTTCTTT. This translates into CASSLVGTANTEAFF. The whole variable domain, filled in from reference TRBV11-1 and TRBJ1-1, reads EAEVAQSPRYKITEKSQAVAFWCDPISGHATLYWYRQILGQGPELLVQFQDESVVDDSQLPKDRFSAERLKGVDSTLKIQPAELGDSAMYLCASSLVGTANTEAFFGQGTRLTVV.

The rearrangement joins TRBV10-3 to TRBJ2-3; TRBD2 might be the D (7 bases). V lost 11 bases and J 6 bases, leaving 18 bases between the germline ends. The CDR3 is 13 amino acids. Per germline, CDR1 ENHRY and CDR2 SYGVKD. For the CDR3, the DNA is TGTGCCTCAGTGGGGGGGCCCAGTGATACGCAGTATTTT. It specifies CASVGGPSDTQYF.

The chain carries TRBV5-1 and TRBJ1-1; weak D call: TRBD1 (5 bases). Looked up from germline, CDR1 is SGHRS and CDR2 is YFSETQ. The CDR3 is made up of 14 amino acids. The germline V and J ends were trimmed by 4 bases and 4 bases, with 14 bases remaining between them. CDR3 loop: CASSLLQGATEAFF. CDR3 nucleotides: TGCGCCAGCAGCCTCCTCCAGGGAGCCACTGAAGCTTTCTTT. Looking up the rest from reference TRBV5-1 and TRBJ1-1 gives the full variable domain: KAGVTQTPRYLIKTRGQQVTLSCSPISGHRSVSWYQQTPGQGLQFLFEYFSETQRNKGNFPGRFSGRQFSNSRSEMNVSTLELGDSALYLCASSLLQGATEAFFGQGTRLTVV.

The J gene is TRBJ2-2, the V gene TRBV11-1, with a possible D match to TRBD2 (5 bases). V dropped 1 base and J dropped 8 bases, with 17 bases sitting between them. There are 16 residues in the CDR3. Germline V lookup: CDR1 SGHAT, CDR2 FQDESV (reference sequence). CDR3 amino acids: CASSLGQRLTTGELFF. The CDR3 DNA reads as TGTGCCAGCAGCTTAGGTCAACGACTAACGACGGGGGAGCTGTTTTTT.